This TCR beta chain was recovered during a study of T cells in Graves' hyperthyroidism and ophthalmopathy. This clonotype has more than one count but fewer than ten. V was shortened by 0 bases and J by 3 bases, with 12 bases between the two germline ends. Germline V gene data show CDR1 as MNHEY and CDR2 as SVGAGI. The CDR3 consists of 15 residues. Amplified regions were TCR beta CDR3 sequences from RNA transcripts. HTBI primers were employed in a first-round RT-PCR of the TCR CDR3. Via MiXCR, TCRdb re-called the multiplex PCR reads, giving one row per CDR3 protein. This sample has some 440,000 distinct CDR3 sequences, with approximately 14% found just once.

This rearrangement joins TRBV6-5 to TRBJ2-7; a weak D match, TRBD2 (5 bases). Sequences were obtained from blood. The source is a woman younger than 35 with Graves' hyperthyroidism. The CDR3: CASSYSLEGNYEQYF. For the CDR3, the DNA is TGTGCCAGCAGTTACTCCCTAGAGGGAAACTACGAGCAGTACTTC.